The 22 T cell receptor beta chains given below trace back to one sample, sequenced in a study of cytomegalovirus exposure and HLA in healthy donors. Amplification used 60 Vbeta primers and 13 Jbeta primers. The table came from immunoSEQ multiplex PCR; TCRdb's copy has only in-frame clones and leaves some out. Altogether approximately 38,000 clones are present, 66% being singletons, with the ten largest covering less than 20%. The sequenced material came from PBMCs. All receptors come from a man aged 45-60 years in good health and CMV-seropositive.

CDR3 sequence: CASSRGQVYNEQFF. The CDR3, as DNA: TGTGCCAGTAGCCGGGGACAGGTATACAATGAGCAGTTCTTC. The chain joins TRBV19 to TRBJ2-1, with 8 bases matching TRBD1. The CDR3 sequence is 14 residues long. V trimming: 6 bases; J trimming: 4 bases; junction bases outside the gene matches: 5. The germline V gene encodes CDR1 LNHDA and CDR2 SQIVND (reference sequence).

This clone appeared a single time. J is TRBJ1-4 and V is TRBV4-1; TRBD1 might be the D (5 bases). Trimming removed 3 bases at V and 5 bases at J, with 16 bases between. Germline lookup yields CDR1 MGHRA and CDR2 YSYEKL. This CDR3 has 16 amino acids. The CDR3 here is CASSHRGGDSNEKLFF. The CDR3 coding sequence is TGCGCCAGCAGCCATCGGGGGGGAGACTCCAATGAAAAACTGTTTTTT.

This chain connects TRBV7-6 to TRBJ2-7, with D tentatively TRBD2 (5 bases). Germline lookup yields CDR1 SGHVS and CDR2 FNYEAQ. Between the trimmed V and J ends, which lost 4 bases and 3 bases, there was a span of 13 bases. The CDR3 consists of 14 residues. The DNA for the CDR3 is TGTGCCAGCAGCTCCTCCCCGACTAACTACGAGCAGTACTTC. Amino acids: CASSSSPTNYEQYF.

The CDR3 is CASSLGDSGYTF. For the CDR3, the DNA is TGTGCCAGCAGCTTAGGCGATAGTGGCTACACCTTC. The chain joins TRBV7-9 to TRBJ1-2, with D unresolved. V gave up 1 base and J gave up 7 bases, with 7 bases separating them. CDR1 is SEHNR, CDR2 FQNEAQ, per germline (reference sequence). There are 12 residues in the CDR3.

The J gene is TRBJ2-1, the V gene TRBV18; a possible D gene is TRBD2 (6 bases). The CDR3 is 13 residues long. Germline assignment: CDR1 KGHSH and CDR2 LQKENI. V lost 6 bases and J 6 bases, leaving 12 bases between the germline ends. The CDR3 spells CASSRGLPNEQFF. The CDR3 DNA follows: TGTGCCAGCTCCCGGGGACTGCCCAATGAGCAGTTCTTC.

This clone was seen a few times. The chain links TRBV7-9 to TRBJ1-6; D gene uncertain. V dropped 3 bases and J dropped 7 bases, with 10 bases sitting between them. Germline-derived CDR1 and CDR2 are SEHNR and FQNEAQ (reference sequence). The CDR3 is 14 residues long. The CDR3 nucleotides are TGTGCCAGCAGCTTGGCGGGGAGGAATTCACCCCTCCACTTT. Encoded protein: CASSLAGRNSPLHF.

This clone was detected only a few times. The J gene is TRBJ1-2, the V gene TRBV9, with D unresolved. Trimming cost V 0 bases and J 1 base, with 4 bases left between them. This CDR3 is 13 amino acids long. CDR1 SGDLS and CDR2 YYNGEE come from the germline V gene. The CDR3 DNA reads as TGTGCCAGCAGCGTAGTAGATAACTATGGCTACACCTTC. As protein: CASSVVDNYGYTF.

The chain uses TRBV4-3 and TRBJ1-5; D perhaps matches TRBD1 (5 bases). With 0 bases removed from V and 7 bases from J, the gap between germline ends came to 16 bases. CDR3 length: 16 residues. The germline gives CDR1 LGHNA, CDR2 YSLEER. The CDR3 coding sequence is TGCGCCAGCAGCCAAGATCGGTGGTCAGGGCCCCAGCCCCAGCATTTT. Translating it yields CASSQDRWSGPQPQHF.

For the CDR3, the DNA is TGCGCCAGCAGCTTGGCCGATTCCGCTAACCGCCATACGCAGTATTTT. This sequence encodes CASSLADSANRHTQYF. The rearrangement uses TRBV5-1 and TRBJ2-3, with unresolved D. The CDR3 is made up of 16 amino acids. Germline CDR1 and CDR2: SGHRS and YFSETQ. Trimming cost V 0 bases and J 7 bases, with 18 bases left between them.

V gene TRBV7-9 combines with J gene TRBJ1-5; a weak D match, TRBD1 (6 bases). Germline CDR1 reads SEHNR; CDR2 reads FQNEAQ (reference sequence). The CDR3 length is 13 residues. Trimming took 3 bases from V and 7 from J, leaving 10 bases between them. The CDR3: CASSFTGPQPQHF. Here the CDR3 DNA reads TGTGCCAGCAGCTTTACAGGGCCCCAGCCCCAGCATTTT.

The V and J genes are TRBV5-4 and TRBJ2-3; perhaps TRBD1 as D (5 bases). The CDR3 is made up of 14 amino acids. Between the trimmed V and J ends, which lost 0 bases and 3 bases, there was a span of 8 bases. The germline gives CDR1 SGHNT, CDR2 YYREEE (reference sequence). CDR3 coding DNA: TGTGCCAGCAGCTTGGATCAGGGAACAGATACGCAGTATTTT. This translates into CASSLDQGTDTQYF.

The chain has TRBV18 and TRBJ1-2; TRBD1 matches 8 bases. CDR3 length: 14 residues. Germline values: CDR1 KGHSH, CDR2 LQKENI. The junction had 5 bases not matched to a gene; V was cut back by 2 bases and J by 6 bases. CDR3 DNA sequence: TGTGCCAGCTCACCATCAGGGGGCGAAGATGGCTACACCTTC. Its protein is CASSPSGGEDGYTF.

This rearrangement joins TRBV27 to TRBJ1-4; maybe TRBD1 (5 bases). Trimming stripped 11 bases from V and 3 bases from J, with 16 bases between. Germline V gene data show CDR1 as MNHEY and CDR2 as SMNVEV (reference sequence). The CDR3 runs 14 residues. The CDR3 sequence: CAGRGGGSNEKLFF. The CDR3 DNA reads TGTGCCGGTCGGGGGGGAGGGTCTAATGAAAAACTGTTTTTT.

V gene TRBV5-6 combines with J gene TRBJ2-7, with 7 bases lining up with TRBD2. The V segment lost 3 bases and the J segment 0 bases; nucleotides outside the gene matches: 6. This CDR3 region has 15 residues. Germline V gene lookup returns CDR1 SGHDT and CDR2 YYEEEE. CDR3 region: CASSWGGATSYEQYF. Here the CDR3 DNA reads TGTGCCAGCAGCTGGGGGGGAGCGACCTCCTACGAGCAGTACTTC.

This clone was observed once. This chain links TRBV11-1 with TRBJ2-5; D not resolved. Between the trimmed V and J ends, which lost 3 bases and 0 bases, there was a span of 5 bases. This CDR3 has 13 residues. The germline V gene has CDR1 SGHAT and CDR2 FQDESV (reference sequence). The CDR3 bases are TGTGCCAGCAGCTTTATGTACCAAGAGACCCAGTACTTC. This codes for CASSFMYQETQYF.

This clone has more than one count but fewer than ten. The chain links TRBV5-1 to TRBJ2-7; maybe TRBD1 (5 bases). CDR3 length: 15 amino acids. Germline CDR1 and CDR2: SGHRS and YFSETQ. V was pared by 0 bases and J by 7 bases, with 17 bases between. The CDR3 region is CASSLGTPLYVEQYF. The CDR3 DNA follows: TGCGCCAGCAGCTTGGGGACACCACTATACGTGGAGCAGTACTTC.

This sequence joins TRBV29-1 and TRBJ1-5; D remains unclear. The germline CDR1 and CDR2 sequences are SQVTM and ANQGSEA. With 0 bases removed from V and 4 bases from J, the gap between germline ends came to 7 bases. The CDR3 has 13 residues. Written as DNA, the CDR3 is TGCAGCGTTGAAGAGGCGGTGAATCAGCCCCAGCATTTT. Its translation is CSVEEAVNQPQHF.

The table lists this clone with a count of one. CDR3 residues: CASSVELAGSANVLTF. The DNA of the CDR3 is TGTGCCAGCAGCGTAGAACTAGCGGGGTCGGCCAACGTCCTGACTTTC. V gene TRBV9 combines with J gene TRBJ2-6, with 10 bases lining up with TRBD2. Unmatched junction bases numbered 3, after V lost 0 bases and J lost 6 bases. The germline V gene has CDR1 SGDLS and CDR2 YYNGEE. This CDR3 contains 16 residues. Full variable domain (rest looked up from reference TRBV9 and TRBJ2-6): DSGVTQTPKHLITATGQRVTLRCSPRSGDLSVYWYQQSLDQGLQFLIQYYNGEERAKGNILERFSAQQFPDLHSELNLSSLELGDSALYFCASSVELAGSANVLTFGAGSRLTVL.

This clone was seen more than once but under ten times. This chain joins TRBV6-5 and TRBJ1-2; TRBD1 is a possible D gene (5 bases). Germline lookup yields CDR1 MNHEY and CDR2 SVGAGI. Trimming shortened V by 0 bases and J by 4 bases, and 9 bases separated the two germline ends. This CDR3 has 14 residues. In DNA form, the CDR3 reads TGTGCCAGCAGTTACTCGGGCGACAGCTATGGCTACACCTTC. This encodes CASSYSGDSYGYTF.

The chain carries TRBV5-6 and TRBJ1-2; the D is unclear. In germline, CDR1 is SGHDT, CDR2 YYEEEE. V was cut by 4 bases and J by 10 bases, with 17 bases left in between. This CDR3 is built from 13 residues. CDR3: CASSLQWASSYTF. Here the CDR3 DNA reads TGTGCCAGCAGCCTGCAATGGGCCAGCTCCTACACCTTC. The full variable domain, in which reference TRBV5-6 and TRBJ1-2 provide the parts outside the CDR3, is DAGVTQSPTHLIKTRGQQVTLRCSPKSGHDTVSWYQQALGQGPQFIFQYYEEEERQRGNFPDRFSGHQFPNYSSELNVNALLLGDSALYLCASSLQWASSYTFGSGTRLTVV.

V and J are TRBV6-5 and TRBJ1-1; D not certain. V lost 6 bases and J lost 1, with 12 bases in between. CDR1 and CDR2 from the germline V gene are MNHEY and SVGAGI. The CDR3 is made up of 14 amino acids. CDR3 in amino acids: CASSVSVSNTEAFF. CDR3 bases: TGTGCCAGCAGCGTCAGTGTTTCGAACACTGAAGCTTTCTTT.

The genes are TRBV27 and TRBJ1-5; TRBD1 agrees at 7 bases. The length of the CDR3 is 15 residues. V dropped 4 bases and J dropped 7; count of bases not matched to a gene: 10. Germline V gene sequence: CDR1 MNHEY, CDR2 SMNVEV (reference sequence). This CDR3 is CASSSGPQGDQPQHF. The CDR3 DNA reads as TGTGCCAGCAGTTCCGGACCCCAGGGGGACCAGCCCCAGCATTTT.